The 24 T cell receptor beta chains below were found in one sample sequenced in a study of glioma-infiltrating T cells. Amplification of TCR alpha and beta CDR3 regions from RNA used iRepertoire nested multiplex PCR. MiXCR, run by TCRdb on the multiplex PCR reads, gives a single entry per CDR3 protein. The sample lists around 130,000 distinct CDR3 sequences; about 25% were seen once. The sample taken for sequencing was glioma tissue, nonneoplastic brain tissue, or PBMCs (not recorded which). The receptors come from a human donor with low-grade glioma or glioblastoma, undergoing nonglioma brain surgery, or in good health (not recorded which).

The V gene is TRBV7-2, the J gene TRBJ1-3; D call uncertain. Germline V gene lookup returns CDR1 SGHTA and CDR2 FQGNSA. This CDR3 is 17 amino acids long. Trimming took off 5 bases at V and 2 bases at J, with 19 bases between the two ends. The CDR3 region is CASSGPNLMVAGNTIYF. The DNA for the CDR3 is TGTGCCAGCAGCGGACCGAACTTAATGGTCGCTGGAAACACCATATATTTT. Full variable domain (outside the CDR3, taken from reference TRBV7-2 and TRBJ1-3): GAGVSQSPSNKVTEKGKDVELRCDPISGHTALYWYRQSLGQGLEFLIYFQGNSAPDKSGLPSDRFSAERTGGSVSTLTIQRTQQEDSAVYLCASSGPNLMVAGNTIYFGEGSWLTVV.

V and J are TRBV7-2 and TRBJ1-2; 8 bases match TRBD1. The CDR3 totals 15 residues. V lost 3 bases, J lost 2 bases, and 5 bases stayed unmatched. Germline CDR1 SGHTA, CDR2 FQGNSA. The CDR3 DNA reads as TGTGCCAGCAGCTTCCGGGACAGGAGGAACTATGGCTACACCTTC. Its protein product is CASSFRDRRNYGYTF.

The chain links TRBV19 to TRBJ2-3, with D unresolved. Trimming pared 0 bases from V and 5 bases from J, leaving 24 bases between. Germline loops: CDR1 LNHDA, CDR2 SQIVND (reference sequence). This CDR3 has 19 residues. The DNA for the CDR3 is TGTGCCAGTAGTATAGATCTAAGGGCTGCGGTCCCTAAGGGAGATACGCAGTATTTT. This gives the protein CASSIDLRAAVPKGDTQYF.

The chain uses TRBV14 and TRBJ2-3; 10 bases line up with TRBD2. With V trimmed by 1 base and J by 11 bases, 6 bases remained unmatched. Germline lookup yields CDR1 SGHDN and CDR2 FVKESK. This CDR3 has 14 amino acids. CDR3 sequence reads: CASSQAGTSALQYF. The CDR3 region has the DNA TGTGCCAGCAGCCAAGCCGGGACTAGCGCTTTGCAGTATTTT.

This clonotype was seen ten or more times. The chain combines TRBV20-1 with TRBJ2-1; tentative D call: TRBD1 (5 bases). CDR3 length: 13 amino acids. Germline V lookup: CDR1 DFQATT, CDR2 SNEGSKA (reference sequence). Between the trimmed V and J ends, which lost 6 bases and 3 bases, there was a span of 12 bases. The DNA of the CDR3 is TGCAGTGCAAAAAAGGGGTTCTACAATGAGCAGTTCTTC. It specifies CSAKKGFYNEQFF.

In its sample, this clonotype was seen once. The rearrangement uses TRBV20-1 and TRBJ2-2; D is undetermined. This CDR3 is 15 amino acids long. The germline V gene has CDR1 DFQATT and CDR2 SNEGSKA (reference sequence). V shed 3 bases and J shed 4 bases, with 15 bases lying between them. CDR3 amino acids: CSASPRNQSTGELFF. DNA of the CDR3: TGCAGTGCTAGTCCACGTAACCAGAGCACCGGGGAGCTGTTTTTT.

The sample holds a few counts of this clonotype. V and J are TRBV20-1 and TRBJ2-5; no reliable D call. The germline V gene has CDR1 DFQATT and CDR2 SNEGSKA (reference sequence). The CDR3 runs to 11 residues. V was trimmed by 7 bases and J by 0 bases, leaving 6 bases between them. The CDR3 spells CSVLYQETQYF. The DNA of the CDR3 is TGCAGTGTTCTGTACCAAGAGACCCAGTACTTC.

CDR3 loop: CASSPKIGSGFQETQYF. The CDR3 nucleotides read TGTGCCAGCAGCCCCAAGATAGGTTCCGGGTTCCAAGAGACCCAGTACTTC. The rearrangement links TRBV14 to TRBJ2-5; D not resolved. Germline CDR1 is SGHDN and CDR2 is FVKESK. The CDR3 length is 17 residues. The V end lost 4 bases, the J end lost 1 base, and 19 bases lay between the germline ends.

On this clonotype: An end of the junction does not agree with germline; a read error may underlie this. This rearrangement joins TRBV18 to TRBJ1-5; D unclear. This CDR3 is built from 16 residues. In germline, CDR1 is KGHSH, CDR2 LQKENI. The CDR3 DNA is TGTGCCAGCTGCCCCGCTGGTACCACGAGGAATCAGTCCCAGCATTTT. Encoded protein: CASCPAGTTRNQSQHF. The complete variable domain, with remaining parts taken from reference TRBV18 and TRBJ1-5, reads NAGVMQNPRHLVRRRGQEARLRCSPMKGHSHVYWYRQLPEEGLKFMVYLQKENIIDESGMPKERFSAEFPKEGPSILRIQQVVRGDSAAYFCASCPAGTTRNQSQHFGDGTRLSIL.

There are a few counts of this clonotype. The CDR3 DNA follows: TGTGCCAGCAGCTTAGCGGAGGCAGGGTCGGGCGAGCAGTACGTC. Translating gives CASSLAEAGSGEQYV. The chain employs TRBV7-9 and TRBJ2-7; D may be TRBD1 or TRBD2 (5 bases each). Trimming removed 0 bases from V and 6 bases from J, with 15 bases in between. CDR1 SEHNR and CDR2 FQNEAQ come from the germline V gene (reference sequence). The CDR3 is made up of 15 amino acids.

The chain joins TRBV12-3 or TRBV12-4 to TRBJ2-5, with D unresolved. CDR3 size: 12 residues. Trimming took off 7 bases at V and 4 bases at J, with 10 bases between the two ends. The CDR3 sequence: CASTLGLETQYF. CDR3 nucleotides: TGTGCCAGCACCCTAGGCCTAGAGACCCAGTACTTC.

A few counts support this clonotype. One junction end disagrees with the germline gene, perhaps due to a read error. The genes are TRBV5-1 and TRBJ2-3; D remains unclear. Germline lookup yields CDR1 SGHRS and CDR2 YFSETQ. This CDR3 region has 17 residues. CDR3 residues: CASSLASPGQGTDTQYF. CDR3 DNA: TGCGCCAGCAGTTTGGCGTCCCCAGGCCAGGGCACAGATACGCAGTATTTT.

The chain carries TRBV7-2 and TRBJ2-1; 7 bases fit TRBD1. The CDR3 totals 16 residues. Germline V gives CDR1 SGHTA, CDR2 FQGNSA. The J segment lost 0 bases and the V segment lost 4 bases, leaving 6 bases of the junction unmatched. CDR3 residues: CASSYDRASSYNEQFF. As DNA, the CDR3 is TGTGCCAGCAGCTACGACAGGGCTAGCTCCTACAATGAGCAGTTCTTC.

A word on this clonotype: This may come from a read error, since a much larger clone is one base off. This chain connects TRBV28 to TRBJ2-5; D remains ambiguous. The germline gives CDR1 MDHEN, CDR2 SYDVKM. This CDR3 contains 13 residues. The CDR3: CASLLIGQETHYF. The CDR3 nucleotides read TGTGCCAGCCTCCTGATTGGGCAAGAGACCCATTACTTC.

This clonotype appeared a few times. CDR3: CASSTRTSGVTDTQYF. The CDR3 DNA sequence: TGTGCCAGCAGCACCCGGACTAGCGGGGTCACAGATACGCAGTATTTT. The chain has TRBV3-1 and TRBJ2-3; 12 nucleotides agree with TRBD2. V gave up 5 bases and J gave up 2 bases; unmatched junction bases: 5. CDR1 is LGHDT, CDR2 YNNKEL, per germline (reference sequence). This CDR3 contains 16 residues.

The chain is built from TRBV7-6 and TRBJ1-1; D possibly corresponds to TRBD1 (5 bases). The CDR3 totals 16 residues. Germline V gives CDR1 SGHVS, CDR2 FNYEAQ. V lost 0 bases to trimming and J lost 7 bases, with 18 bases between them. DNA for the CDR3: TGTGCCAGCAGCTTAGCGGCCAACAGGCCTGAAGTTGAAGCTTTCTTT. Its translation: CASSLAANRPEVEAFF.

This rearrangement joins TRBV4-1 to TRBJ2-2; D is undetermined. V was pared by 5 bases and J by 9 bases, with 13 bases between. This CDR3 is built from 13 residues. Germline V gives CDR1 MGHRA, CDR2 YSYEKL. CDR3 sequence (DNA): TGCGCCAGCAGCTCTCTGACGGACCGGGAGCTGTTTTTT. It encodes CASSSLTDRELFF.

This clonotype occurred once. A much larger clone lies a single base off, so this may be a read error. This chain connects TRBV27 to TRBJ1-1; possible D gene TRBD1, 6 bases. This CDR3 is 14 amino acids long. Germline loops: CDR1 MNHEY, CDR2 SMNVEV (reference sequence). The CDR3 region has the DNA TGTGCCTGCAGTTTAGGGGGAGCGGGCACTGAAGCTTTCTTT. This codes for CACSLGGAGTEAFF.

This chain connects TRBV20-1 to TRBJ2-1; 10 nucleotides line up with TRBD2. The CDR3 is 14 residues long. CDR1 and CDR2 from the germline V gene are DFQATT and SNEGSKA (reference sequence). Germline trimming cut 5 bases from V and 4 bases from J; bases unmatched to any gene: 5. This chain's CDR3 is CSAVLAGRYNEQFF. For the CDR3, the DNA is TGCAGTGCTGTACTAGCGGGGCGTTACAATGAGCAGTTCTTC.

Here the CDR3 reads CATSDFGADTQYF. CDR3 DNA sequence: TGTGCCACCAGTGATTTTGGGGCTGATACGCAGTATTTT. The chain links TRBV24-1 to TRBJ2-3; D is possibly TRBD1 (5 bases). The germline V gene encodes CDR1 KGHDR and CDR2 SFDVKD. V lost 1 base to trimming and J lost 6 bases, with 7 bases between them. There are 13 residues in the CDR3.

The V call is TRBV7-8, the J call TRBJ1-6, with 10 bases that match TRBD1. This CDR3 is built from 15 residues. J lost 10 bases, V lost 2 bases, and 5 bases had no gene match. Germline CDR1 reads SGHVS; CDR2 reads FQNEAQ. CDR3 DNA: TGTGCCAGCAGCTTACCGACAGGGGGCCAATCACCCCTCCACTTT. Translating gives CASSLPTGGQSPLHF. Together with reference TRBV7-8 and TRBJ1-6, the CDR3 gives the full variable domain: GAGVSQSPRYKVAKRGQDVALRCDPISGHVSLFWYQQALGQGPEFLTYFQNEAQLDKSGLPSDRFFAERPEGSVSTLKIQRTQQEDSAVYLCASSLPTGGQSPLHFGNGTRLTVT.

Note on this clonotype: With a much larger clone just one base away, this may be a read error. The V and J genes are TRBV6-1 and TRBJ2-3, with 8 positions matching TRBD2. CDR1 is MNHNS, CDR2 SASEGT, per germline. This CDR3 is built from 17 residues. The CDR3 DNA reads as TGTGCCGGCAGTGAAGCGTCTGGCGGGGGGTTGACAGATACGCAGTATTTT. Translated: CAGSEASGGGLTDTQYF.

This chain links TRBV10-3 with TRBJ2-7; TRBD1 agrees at 10 bases. The germline V gene encodes CDR1 ENHRY and CDR2 SYGVKD. The V and J ends lost 10 bases and 6 bases, in that order; junction bases with no gene match: 12. This CDR3 contains 14 residues. The CDR3 coding sequence is TGTGCCACCATACCGGGACAGGGGCTTCGCGAGCAGTACGTC. This sequence encodes CATIPGQGLREQYV.

The chain carries TRBV6-1 and TRBJ2-6; D perhaps matches TRBD1 (5 bases). Germline CDR1 reads MNHNS; CDR2 reads SASEGT. Trimming took 9 bases from V and 0 from J, leaving 6 bases between them. The CDR3 extends over 13 amino acids. The CDR3 DNA sequence: TGTGCCAGTACAGGCTCTGGGGCCAACGTCCTGACTTTC. This encodes CASTGSGANVLTF.